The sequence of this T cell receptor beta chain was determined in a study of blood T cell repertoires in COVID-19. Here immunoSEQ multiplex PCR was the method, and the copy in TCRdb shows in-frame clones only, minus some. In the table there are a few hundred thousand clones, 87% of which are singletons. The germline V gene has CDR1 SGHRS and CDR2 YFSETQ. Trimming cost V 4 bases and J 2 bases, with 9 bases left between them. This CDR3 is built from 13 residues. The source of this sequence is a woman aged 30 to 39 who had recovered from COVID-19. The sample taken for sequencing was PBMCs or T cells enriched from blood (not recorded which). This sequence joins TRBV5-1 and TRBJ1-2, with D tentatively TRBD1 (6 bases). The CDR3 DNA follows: TGCGCCAGCAGCGGGGGCTTAAACTATGGCTACACCTTC. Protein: CASSGGLNYGYTF.